A single sample is the source of the 13 T cell receptor beta chains below, sequenced in a study of T cell repertoires in aging, cancer and after chemotherapy. TCR beta rearrangements were amplified from peripheral blood genomic DNA. Multiplex touch-down PCR with TRB-A/B primers amplified rearranged V-D-J TRB sequences. TCRdb reprocessed the multiplex PCR reads with MiXCR, giving one entry per CDR3 protein. This table holds 8,700 or so distinct CDR3 sequences, around 24% found once. Sequenced: blood. Receptor source: a human donor in good health.

V and J are TRBV28 and TRBJ2-7; D not certain. The CDR3 extends over 13 amino acids. Between the trimmed V and J ends, which lost 5 bases and 8 bases, there was a span of 16 bases. Germline V gene data show CDR1 as MDHEN and CDR2 as SYDVKM. The CDR3 DNA reads as TGTGCCAGCAGTCGTCCCCCGAAGGGCAAGCAGTACTTC. Its translation: CASSRPPKGKQYF.

This clonotype was seen only once. This is likely a read error, given that the CDR3 carries no conserved phenylalanine or tryptophan at its end. The genes are TRBV6-6 and TRBJ1-1, with 7 bases aligning to TRBD1. Losses at the gene ends were 0 bases for V and 2 bases for J; bases not matched to a gene: 3. The length of the CDR3 is 15 residues. CDR1 MNHNY and CDR2 SVGAGI come from the germline V gene (reference sequence). The CDR3 sequence is CASSYSNRGNTEAFV. The CDR3 DNA is TGTGCCAGCAGTTACTCGAACAGGGGCAACACTGAAGCTTTCGTT.

In this sample, this clonotype is medium-sized. V usage is TRBV6-5 and J usage is TRBJ2-3; D remains ambiguous. The CDR3 sequence is 13 residues long. The germline V gene encodes CDR1 MNHEY and CDR2 SVGAGI. V shed 5 bases and J shed 4 bases, with 10 bases lying between them. CDR3: CASSPLSSDTQYF. CDR3 nucleotide sequence: TGTGCCAGCAGTCCACTATCGTCAGATACGCAGTATTTT.

This clonotype was observed a handful of times. J is TRBJ2-7 and V is TRBV18; D gene uncertain. Looked up from germline, CDR1 is KGHSH and CDR2 is LQKENI. V was cut by 3 bases and J by 6 bases, with 21 bases left in between. The CDR3 consists of 16 residues. In DNA, the CDR3 is TGTGCCAGCTCACCCACACTCTTTGTGGCCAGGTTCGAGCAGTACTTC. This sequence encodes CASSPTLFVARFEQYF.

This chain joins TRBV7-2 and TRBJ1-4; a weak D match, TRBD1 (5 bases). In germline, CDR1 is SGHTA, CDR2 FQGNSA. CDR3 length equals 16 residues. V shed 7 bases and J shed 8 bases, with 23 bases lying between them. The CDR3 DNA reads TGTGCCAGCATACACACTGGCCAAGGGGCGTTAGAAAAACTGTTTTTT. This codes for CASIHTGQGALEKLFF. Combining the CDR3 with reference TRBV7-2 and TRBJ1-4 gives the whole variable domain GAGVSQSPSNKVTEKGKDVELRCDPISGHTALYWYRQSLGQGLEFLIYFQGNSAPDKSGLPSDRFSAERTGGSVSTLTIQRTQQEDSAVYLCASIHTGQGALEKLFFGSGTQLSVL.

Sample share makes this clonotype medium-sized. The V and J genes are TRBV6-2 or TRBV6-3 and TRBJ1-6, with 8 bases lining up with TRBD1. V lost 4 bases, J lost 11 bases, and 7 bases stayed unmatched. CDR1 MNHEY and CDR2 SVGEGT come from the germline V gene. This CDR3 has 14 residues. The CDR3 is CASSSTGGPAPLHF. The CDR3 bases are TGTGCCAGCAGTTCAACAGGGGGGCCGGCACCCCTCCACTTT.

Worth noting for this clonotype: With a much larger clone just one base away, this may be a read error. This rearrangement joins TRBV6-1 to TRBJ2-7; D gene ambiguous. The V gene's germline CDR1 is MNHNS and CDR2 SASEGT. The V gene lost 7 bases and the J gene lost 2 bases, with 12 bases spanning the gap. This CDR3 comprises 13 residues. The CDR3 region is CASTMSVAYEQYF. In nucleotides, the CDR3 is TGTGCCAGCACTATGTCCGTAGCCTACGAGCAGTACTTC.

This clonotype occurred once. V usage is TRBV7-2 and J usage is TRBJ2-5, with 8 bases matching TRBD1. Per the germline V gene, CDR1 is SGHTA and CDR2 is FQGNSA. J lost 4 bases, V lost 0 bases, and 1 base had no gene match. This CDR3 comprises 14 residues. The CDR3: CASSLAGQGETQYF. The DNA of the CDR3 is TGTGCCAGCAGCTTAGCCGGACAGGGAGAGACCCAGTACTTC.

The table lists this clonotype with a few counts. The chain links TRBV5-4 to TRBJ2-1; D is perhaps TRBD2 (6 bases). This CDR3 has 16 amino acids. V was cut by 4 bases and J by 0 bases, with 14 bases left in between. In germline, CDR1 is SGHNT, CDR2 YYREEE (reference sequence). The CDR3 region has the DNA TGTGCCAGCAGCCGTATAGCGGCTATCTCCTACAATGAGCAGTTCTTC. Encoded protein: CASSRIAAISYNEQFF. The full variable domain, in which reference TRBV5-4 and TRBJ2-1 provide the parts outside the CDR3, is ETGVTQSPTHLIKTRGQQVTLRCSSQSGHNTVSWYQQALGQGPQFIFQYYREEENGRGNFPPRFSGLQFPNYSSELNVNALELDDSALYLCASSRIAAISYNEQFFGPGTRLTVL.

As for this clonotype: A much larger clone sits a single nucleotide away, making a read error possible. This chain links TRBV12-3 or TRBV12-4 with TRBJ1-1, with D perhaps TRBD1 (6 bases). The length of the CDR3 is 13 residues. With 5 bases removed from V and 1 base from J, the gap between germline ends came to 8 bases. The CDR3 bases are TGTGCCAGCAGTGTACAGGGGAACACTGAAGCTTTCTTT. Its protein product is CASSVQGNTEAFF.

This clonotype rates as medium-sized. The chain carries TRBV20-1 and TRBJ2-3; 8 bases fit TRBD2. The CDR3 runs to 14 residues. Germline values: CDR1 DFQATT, CDR2 SNEGSKA (reference sequence). The V gene end was trimmed by 6 bases and the J gene end by 0 bases; junction bases not matched to a gene: 5. The CDR3 loop is CSAGGGRSTDTQYF. The DNA of the CDR3 is TGCAGTGCCGGGGGGGGGAGGAGCACAGATACGCAGTATTTT.

Relative to its sample, this clonotype is medium-sized. The chain links TRBV18 to TRBJ1-4; the match to TRBD1 covers 11 bases. The CDR3 consists of 15 residues. CDR1 and CDR2 from the germline V gene are KGHSH and LQKENI. V trimming: 4 bases; J trimming: 8 bases; junction bases outside the gene matches: 6. As DNA, the CDR3 is TGTGCCAGCTCACTCGGACAGGGGGCTTTGGAAAAACTGTTTTTT. It yields the protein CASSLGQGALEKLFF.

The rearrangement links TRBV19 to TRBJ2-7, with 8 bases matching TRBD1. This CDR3 contains 16 residues. The germline gives CDR1 LNHDA, CDR2 SQIVND (reference sequence). Trimming at V came to 4 bases and at J to 2 bases, leaving 10 bases not matched to a gene. The CDR3 DNA reads as TGTGCCAGTAGTAAAAGGGGACAGGAGCCCACCTACGAGCAGTACTTC. Protein sequence: CASSKRGQEPTYEQYF.